This T cell receptor (beta chain) was sequenced during a study of shared clonotypes between healthy human individuals. Germline V gives CDR1 SGHDN, CDR2 FVKESK. The length of the CDR3 is 15 residues. V lost 1 base, J lost 6 bases, and 14 bases lay in between. CD45RO-negative, CCR7-positively selected cells formed the naive CD8 fraction, excluding terminally differentiated effector memory CD45RA+ cells. Sequencing used immunoSEQ multiplex PCR; TCRdb keeps in-frame clones, though not all of them. The repertoire holds about 590,000 clones, with 95% to 96% as singletons. The sequence derives from a woman in her 30s in good health. This chain joins TRBV14 and TRBJ2-3, with D hard to call. Sequenced material: naive CD8+ T cells sorted from blood. CDR3 coding DNA: TGTGCCAGCAGCCAAGCATTTTCGATCGGGGATACGCAGTATTTT. Its translation is CASSQAFSIGDTQYF.